This T cell receptor (beta chain) derives from a study of identical twins. Each cDNA held unique molecular identifiers, and template switching gave it a universal primer site. In TCRdb, the 5' RACE reads were re-called with MiXCR into one record per CDR3 protein. The repertoire holds roughly 1,500,000 distinct CDR3 sequences, with around 33% as singletons. Note on this clonotype: The antigen is unknown.

The CDR3 is made up of 15 amino acids. CDR1 and CDR2 from the germline V gene are DFQATT and SNEGSKA (reference sequence). Trimming at V came to 2 bases and at J to 5 bases, leaving 8 bases not matched to a gene. General study results and limits: Models came in too low on out-of-frame TCR alpha sharing in monozygotic twins. Beta clonotypes that were abundant in cord blood contained fewer insertions, a pattern absent from memory repertoires.

The TCR originated in a newborn girl in good health. The specimen was cord blood. The chain couples TRBV20-1 to TRBJ2-1, with 8 bases matching TRBD1. Here the CDR3 reads CSARSYGTGDNEQFF. The DNA for the CDR3 is TGCAGTGCTAGATCCTACGGGACAGGAGACAATGAGCAGTTCTTC.